This T cell receptor beta chain was identified in a study of regulatory T cells in long-lasting Graves disease listed by TCRdb under 2021. In the study overall: Antithyroid drugs had been taken for less than 3 months by newly diagnosed Graves' disease patients. Persistent Graves' disease patients were compared with newly diagnosed Graves' disease patients by peripheral blood TCR sequencing and RNA sequencing. The study took place in China and was registered as a clinical trial. TCR sequencing covered some 13 persistent and around 20 newly diagnosed Graves' disease patients, some 33 samples in total. Broader findings and caveats from the paper: Compared with newly diagnosed patients, patients with persistent Graves' disease had lower TCR Shannon entropy and fewer highly expanded clones, which suggests clonal expansion. The study examined only peripheral blood because the primary lesion, thyroid tissue, could not be accessed. Sequencing and analysis were restricted to the TCR beta chain. More public clonotypes were shared among persistent patients (roughly 3,000) than among newly diagnosed patients (966). TRBV28, TRBJ1-2 and TRBJ2-5 were preferentially used in persistent disease, while TRBV20-1 and TRBJ2-1 were favored in newly diagnosed disease. The small sample size was acknowledged by the authors as a limitation that may reduce accuracy.

The CDR3 holds 15 amino acids from the cysteine to the phenylalanine. Only the CDR3 DNA is retained, 45 bases long and in frame from the first base. The CDR1 and CDR2 encoded by the germline V gene (reference sequence) are LNHDA and SQIVND. Trimming leaves V shorter by 4 bases and J shorter by 1 base, with the junction holding 1 base beyond the gene matches. The time point label on this specimen signifies: newly diagnosed GD, antithyroid drugs for less than 3 months. For both TCR sequencing and RNA sequencing, RNA was extracted from PBMCs using TRIzol. Graves' disease was diagnosed according to American Thyroid Association guidelines. Patients were recruited from an endocrinology department in Xi'an, China. Each patient gave approximately 8.8 milliliters of peripheral blood, collected in an EDTA anticoagulant tube. PBMCs were isolated by Ficoll Paque Plus density gradient separation without further T cell sorting. An Agilent 2100 Bioanalyzer and agarose gel were used to check RNA quality, and a NanoDrop 2000 was used to measure RNA concentration.

The table lists this clonotype with many counts. The antigen it recognizes is unknown. No base quality values were provided; no much bigger clone lies one nucleotide off. The library was made by multiplex PCR. The sequencer listed for this sample is Illumina HiSeq 4000. iRepertoire HTBI primers and Arm-PCR amplification of CDR3 regions were used to construct TCR beta libraries. Before sequencing, the PCR products underwent gel purification. From the authors' description of their analysis: Across samples, roughly 60 TRBV and 15 or so TRBJ segments were identified and used for gene usage analysis of CDR3 amino acid clonotypes. COPE and FqMerger were used to merge the filtered high-quality paired reads into contigs. BLAST was used to align contigs to the IMGT TRBV, TRBD and TRBJ reference genes, and CDR3 was defined following IMGT. Any clonotype with a frequency above 0.1% was counted as a highly expanded clone. Repertoire diversity was measured by Shannon entropy, and V-J evenness by the Gini coefficient. A clonotype was considered public if more than one individual shared it. TCRdb took the public reads, trimmed them with fastp at Q25, ran MiXCR for clone calling and kept in-frame beta chains. Each record represents a unique CDR3 protein, reported with the most common genes and DNA among its rows. None of the V and J calls come from the authors' own analysis; TCRdb made them. The sample contains roughly 560,000 distinct CDR3 sequences, 12% of them found a single time. The top ten hold 8.9% of the sample.

These same records also appear under a second study, on T cells in Graves' hyperthyroidism and ophthalmopathy. The second investigation adds: Graves' hyperthyroidism was defined as stable when no progression to ophthalmopathy occurred over 18 months of follow-up. Hyperthyroidism patients were newly diagnosed, with disease duration under 2 months, and aged 18 to 65 years. Any patient with an uncontrolled infection, another autoimmune disease, pregnancy or lactation was excluded. Diagnoses were established on the basis of clinical symptoms, serum thyroxine and TRAb, thyroid ultrasound, and orbital computed tomography. A first-round RT-PCR of the TCR CDR3 used the HTBI primer set with the Qiagen OneStep RT-PCR kit. Most expanded thyroid clonotypes (frequency above 0.001) were also found in blood, which suggests that blood repertoires may mirror thyroid immune responses. A model built on a 13 V-J signature distinguished ophthalmopathy from stable hyperthyroidism, reaching around 90% sensitivity and around 81% specificity in cross-validation and 80%/75% in testing. In validation, the model predicted progression to ophthalmopathy with about 71% sensitivity and over 72% specificity, a median of about six months before onset. A discovery cohort of about a hundred patients, approximately 45 with Graves' ophthalmopathy and 55 to 60 with stable Graves' hyperthyroidism, was used to find distinguishing TCR V-J signatures. Whether ophthalmopathy could be predicted prospectively was tested in an independent validation cohort made up of roughly 19 hyperthyroidism patients plus 17 patients who later progressed to ophthalmopathy. The 90 to 100 discovery patients were randomly split 7:3 into training and test sets. In addition, the study compared T-cell repertoires in thyroid tissue and in blood from roughly 6 Graves' hyperthyroidism patients. After sampling, hyperthyroidism patients received methimazole starting at 30 mg daily, and ophthalmopathy patients received high-dose intravenous methylprednisolone. The libraries were constructed in a second round of multiplex PCR and then size-selected and purified. Libraries were sequenced paired-end with 100 bp reads on an Illumina HiSeq2000. SOAPnuke was used to process the raw data, throwing out any read that contained adapters or uncalled bases, had a mean Phred below 15, or lacked an exact constant-primer or identifier match. High-quality paired reads were merged with COPE v1.2.5, and unique nucleotide sequences were defined as clonotypes. MiTCR v1.1 was used to align the clonotypes against IMGT TRBV, TRBD and TRBJ reference segments. The analysis included only V-J combinations with a frequency above 0.0001, which together covered more than 98% of the repertoires. A TCS score was defined as the ratio of F50 (clonal expansion) to E x V (chaos), with BLOSUM62-based TCRdist applied between CDR3 peptides within each V-J. Welch's t-statistics and random forest reduced roughly 530 V-J features to 13, which were used in a naive Bayes classifier (R e1071). No statistical method was used to fix the sample size in advance, and group allocation was not hidden from the investigators. TCR Vbeta CDR3 sequencing of 130 to 150 peripheral blood samples (about 45 ophthalmopathy, about 75 hyperthyroidism and some 17 progressor patients) is reported in the paper.

This clonotype was sampled from a woman aged 30 to 39 with Graves disease. Donor details come from another sample of the same person, matched by shared clones. The sequencing used peripheral blood mononuclear cells (PBMCs), collected at new diagnosis, from a patient treated with antithyroid drugs. The chain was built from TRBV19 and TRBJ2-2, with TRBD1 identical over 9 junction bases. The CDR3: CASSKGQGNTGELFF. The nucleotide sequence reads TGTGCCAGTAGTAAGGGACAGGGGAACACCGGGGAGCTGTTTTTT.